This TCR beta chain was captured in a study of regulatory T cells in long-lasting Graves disease. The time point denotes: newly diagnosed GD, antithyroid drugs for less than 3 months. TCR sequences were obtained from RNA taken from PBMCs. According to the study, TCR beta libraries were built with iRepertoire HTBI primers and CDR3-region Arm-PCR. TCRdb reprocessed the multiplex PCR reads with MiXCR, giving one entry per CDR3 protein. The sample consists of roughly 500,000 distinct CDR3 sequences, 13% of them appearing once. V dropped 2 bases and J dropped 6; count of bases not matched to a gene: 13. The CDR3 contains 16 residues. Germline values: CDR1 ENHRY, CDR2 SYGVKD. Broader study findings: Persistent disease was characterized by preferential usage of TRBV28, TRBJ1-2 and TRBJ2-5.

This clonotype has a count of ten or more. Its antigen is still unknown. These same data were also listed under a study on T cells in Graves' hyperthyroidism and ophthalmopathy. As reported in that work: Clinicians diagnosed patients from clinical symptoms, serum thyroxine and TRAb, thyroid ultrasound and orbital computed tomography. An initial round of RT-PCR targeting the TCR CDR3 relied on the HTBI primer set. Peripheral blood also featured most of the thyroid clonotypes expanded above 0.001.

The gene calls are TRBV10-3 and TRBJ2-7; 7 positions match TRBD1. The origin of this receptor is a young man with Graves disease. The sequencing used peripheral blood mononuclear cells (PBMCs), collected at new diagnosis, from a patient treated with antithyroid drugs. For the CDR3, the DNA is TGTGCCATCAGTGAGGGGAGACAGGGAGAAATGGGCGAGCAGTACTTC. The encoded protein is CAISEGRQGEMGEQYF.